The 25 T cell receptor beta chains given below trace back to one sample, sequenced in a study of blood T cell repertoires in COVID-19. Produced via immunoSEQ multiplex PCR; TCRdb's table is partial and in-frame only. The sample has hundreds of thousands of clones; just under 90% are singletons. Sequences were obtained from peripheral blood. The receptors shown here come from a woman in her thirties with COVID-19, enrolled during active disease.

The genes are TRBV5-1 and TRBJ2-2, with D possibly being TRBD1 (5 bases). Deletions cut 1 base from V and 5 bases from J, with 12 bases between. The CDR3 spans 15 residues. Germline V gene data show CDR1 as SGHRS and CDR2 as YFSETQ. CDR3 sequence: CASSLLAGLTGELFF. Here the CDR3 DNA reads TGCGCCAGCAGCTTGTTGGCAGGGTTAACCGGGGAGCTGTTTTTT. The full variable domain, rest sourced from reference TRBV5-1 and TRBJ2-2, is KAGVTQTPRYLIKTRGQQVTLSCSPISGHRSVSWYQQTPGQGLQFLFEYFSETQRNKGNFPGRFSGRQFSNSRSEMNVSTLELGDSALYLCASSLLAGLTGELFFGEGSRLTVL.

The genes are TRBV3-1 (or the pseudogene TRBV3-2) and TRBJ2-2; TRBD2 aligns across 12 bases. Germline values: CDR1 LGHDT, CDR2 YNNKEL (reference sequence). The ends lost 5 bases at V and 7 bases at J; junction bases unmatched: 14. The CDR3 runs 18 residues. The CDR3, as DNA: TGTGCCAGCAGCAGAGTTGGACTAGCGGGGTCGTTTAACGGGGAGCTGTTTTTT. As protein: CASSRVGLAGSFNGELFF.

The CDR3 is CASGRSYNEQFF. The CDR3 DNA reads as TGTGCCAGCGGGAGATCCTACAATGAGCAGTTCTTC. The rearrangement uses TRBV12-3 or TRBV12-4 and TRBJ2-1; a weak D match, TRBD2 (5 bases). The CDR3 extends over 12 amino acids. Trimming shortened V by 8 bases and J by 1 base, and 6 bases separated the two germline ends.

V is TRBV6-5 and J is TRBJ1-1; TRBD1 agrees at 7 bases. This CDR3 contains 14 residues. The J segment lost 1 base and the V segment lost 7 bases, leaving 6 bases of the junction unmatched. The germline CDR1 and CDR2 sequences are MNHEY and SVGAGI. The CDR3 sequence is CASTNRGPNTEAFF. The CDR3, as DNA: TGTGCCAGCACTAACAGGGGACCGAACACTGAAGCTTTCTTT.

This clone was recorded once. This chain joins TRBV6-1 and TRBJ2-2, with D possibly TRBD1 on 5 matching bases. Trimming removed 2 bases from V and 10 bases from J, with 8 bases in between. The CDR3 is 12 amino acids. Per germline, CDR1 MNHNS and CDR2 SASEGT. DNA of the CDR3: TGTGCCAGCAGTGAAAGGGGCCTGGAGCTGTTTTTT. Its translation is CASSERGLELFF.

The chain joins TRBV3-1 (or the pseudogene TRBV3-2) to TRBJ2-5; 13 bases fit TRBD2. The trim removed 4 bases at V and 4 bases at J, leaving 6 bases unmatched. CDR3 size: 16 residues. Germline CDR1 LGHDT, CDR2 YNNKEL (reference sequence). The CDR3 nucleotides read TGTGCCAGCAGCCCTCCGGGACTAGCGGGAACAGAGACCCAGTACTTC. This translates into CASSPPGLAGTETQYF.

The chain joins TRBV9 to TRBJ2-2, with a possible D match to TRBD2 (7 bases). This CDR3 has 15 amino acids. The germline V gene encodes CDR1 SGDLS and CDR2 YYNGEE. Between the trimmed V and J ends, which lost 8 bases and 0 bases, there was a span of 14 bases. CDR3 residues: CASRKGGTNTGELFF. In nucleotides, the CDR3 is TGTGCCAGTCGAAAGGGGGGGACGAACACCGGGGAGCTGTTTTTT.

The chain joins TRBV4-2 to TRBJ2-3; D not certain. The CDR3 extends over 16 amino acids. Germline V gene data show CDR1 as LGHNA and CDR2 as YNFKEQ. Trimming stripped 0 bases from V and 4 bases from J, with 14 bases between. CDR3 loop: CASSQEARLGSDTQYF. The CDR3 DNA is TGTGCCAGCAGCCAAGAAGCTCGGCTAGGCTCAGATACGCAGTATTTT.

This CDR3 is CASSESLSGPKETQYF. The DNA of the CDR3 is TGCGCCAGCAGTGAGTCCCTTAGCGGCCCTAAAGAGACCCAGTACTTC. This rearrangement joins TRBV10-2 to TRBJ2-5; D is perhaps TRBD2 (6 bases). Germline CDR1 is WSHSY and CDR2 is SAAADI. The V and J ends lost 0 bases and 3 bases respectively, with 14 bases between them. This CDR3 is 16 amino acids long.

This clone was found once. The chain carries TRBV25-1 and TRBJ1-2, with unresolved D. Germline lookup yields CDR1 MGHDK and CDR2 SYGVNS. This CDR3 has 14 amino acids. V was shortened by 0 bases and J by 4 bases, with 9 bases between the two germline ends. CDR3 nucleotides: TGTGCCAGCAGTGAATATGCGACTTCCTATGGCTACACCTTC. It specifies CASSEYATSYGYTF.

This clone was counted between two and nine times. The V gene is TRBV23-1, the J gene TRBJ1-3; TRBD1 matches at 8 bases. TRBV23-1 is annotated as an ORF whose role is uncertain. This CDR3 has 17 amino acids. V trimming: 2 bases; J trimming: 4 bases; junction bases outside the gene matches: 10. This chain's CDR3 is CASSQRTGKSLGNTIYF. CDR3 nucleotides: TGCGCCAGCAGTCAACGGACAGGGAAGAGTTTAGGAAACACCATATATTTT.

The chain joins TRBV19 to TRBJ2-5, with 8 bases aligning to TRBD1. Per germline, CDR1 LNHDA and CDR2 SQIVND (reference sequence). This CDR3 spans 13 amino acids. The DNA for the CDR3 is TGTGCAACTGCCGGGACAGGCTCACATATCCAGTACTTC. This encodes CATAGTGSHIQYF.

In regard to this clone: An end of the junction differs from the germline gene, which may be a read error. The chain has TRBV20-1 and TRBJ1-1; D gene ambiguous. CDR1 and CDR2 from the germline V gene are DFQATT and SNEGSKA (reference sequence). The CDR3 has 11 residues. The CDR3 nucleotides read TGCAGTGGTAGCGGGAAGTGGAGGCAGGAGTTT. Its protein is CSGSGKWRQEF.

The V and J genes are TRBV11-2 and TRBJ1-4; 9 nucleotides align to TRBD1. The CDR3 is 14 residues long. Trimming removed 3 bases from V and 4 bases from J; junction bases left unmatched: 0. Germline loops: CDR1 SGHAT, CDR2 FQNNGV. CDR3 nucleotide sequence: TGTGCCAGCAGCTTGGACAGGGGTAATGAAAAACTGTTTTTT. It specifies CASSLDRGNEKLFF.

The chain carries TRBV6-5 and TRBJ1-2; weak D call: TRBD1 (5 bases). The CDR3 is 15 amino acids. In germline, CDR1 is MNHEY, CDR2 SVGAGI. V lost 7 bases and J lost 8, with 23 bases in between. The CDR3 sequence is CASIGGDGTFSGYTF. The CDR3, as DNA: TGTGCCAGCATTGGAGGGGACGGCACATTTAGCGGCTACACCTTC.

The rearrangement joins TRBV7-8 to TRBJ1-6; 8 bases match TRBD1. Germline V gene sequence: CDR1 SGHVS, CDR2 FQNEAQ. V gave up 5 bases and J gave up 9 bases; unmatched junction bases: 12. CDR3 length: 16 residues. CDR3 residues: CASSRNGQGISSPLHF. The CDR3 DNA reads as TGTGCCAGCAGCCGAAACGGACAGGGAATAAGTTCACCCCTCCACTTT.

The chain joins TRBV6-1 to TRBJ1-6; D is possibly TRBD1 (5 bases). In germline, CDR1 is MNHNS, CDR2 SASEGT. V dropped 2 bases and J dropped 7 bases, with 12 bases sitting between them. This CDR3 comprises 15 residues. The DNA of the CDR3 is TGTGCCAGCAGTGAATACCGTTGGGGCAATTCACCCCTCCACTTT. Amino acid sequence: CASSEYRWGNSPLHF.

The V gene is TRBV11-1, the J gene TRBJ1-6, with D perhaps TRBD1 (6 bases). The length of the CDR3 is 15 residues. V gave up 5 bases and J gave up 10 bases, with 18 bases separating them. Germline loops: CDR1 SGHAT, CDR2 FQDESV (reference sequence). The CDR3 DNA reads as TGTGCCAGCAGCCGATGGGCAGGGGTAGGGTCACCCCTCCACTTT. Its protein is CASSRWAGVGSPLHF.

This chain connects TRBV30 to TRBJ2-2; tentative D call: TRBD2 (7 bases). The germline V and J ends were trimmed by 3 bases and 3 bases, with 14 bases remaining between them. The germline CDR1 and CDR2 sequences are GTSNPN and SVGIG (reference sequence). The CDR3 is made up of 15 amino acids. Written as DNA, the CDR3 is TGTGCCTGGAGGGGCGGGGGCCGGGACACCGGGGAGCTGTTTTTT. Translated, it gives CAWRGGGRDTGELFF.

The V call is TRBV29-1, the J call TRBJ1-1; TRBD1 matches at 8 bases. J gave up 4 bases and V 6 bases, and 10 bases lay outside the gene matches. The CDR3 covers 14 residues. Germline V gives CDR1 SQVTM, CDR2 ANQGSEA. This chain's CDR3 is CSVLTGGGGTEAFF. CDR3 coding DNA: TGCAGCGTACTTACAGGGGGGGGAGGCACTGAAGCTTTCTTT.

The rearrangement joins TRBV6-6 to TRBJ2-5, with D perhaps TRBD1 (6 bases). CDR1 is MNHNY, CDR2 SVGAGI, per germline (reference sequence). With 6 bases removed from V and 4 bases from J, the gap between germline ends came to 6 bases. CDR3 length: 11 residues. The DNA of the CDR3 is TGTGCCAGCAGAGGGGGAGAGACCCAGTACTTC. Protein: CASRGGETQYF.

The chain joins TRBV29-1 to TRBJ2-7; a weak D match, TRBD2 (7 bases). Trimming stripped 4 bases from V and 5 bases from J, with 12 bases between. CDR1 SQVTM and CDR2 ANQGSEA come from the germline V gene. The CDR3 is made up of 12 amino acids. The CDR3 coding sequence is TGCAGCGTTGGTGGCGGGGGCGACGAGCAGTACTTC. Its protein product is CSVGGGGDEQYF.

V gene TRBV4-2 combines with J gene TRBJ2-2; TRBD2 matches at 10 bases. Germline CDR1 reads LGHNA; CDR2 reads YNFKEQ. V trimming: 3 bases; J trimming: 1 base; junction bases outside the gene matches: 5. This CDR3 region has 17 residues. The DNA for the CDR3 is TGTGCCAGCAGCCAGCCAGCGGGGGGGCAGAACACCGGGGAGCTGTTTTTT. Its protein is CASSQPAGGQNTGELFF.

V gene TRBV7-2 combines with J gene TRBJ2-4, with TRBD2 identical over 8 bases. Trimming took 5 bases from V and 7 from J; bases not matched to a gene: 7. The germline V gene encodes CDR1 SGHTA and CDR2 FQGNSA. The CDR3 runs 14 residues. Here the CDR3 reads CASSPRGGLNIQYF. CDR3 nucleotides: TGTGCCAGCAGCCCACGGGGGGGCCTGAACATTCAGTACTTC.

J is TRBJ1-6 and V is TRBV7-9, with 7 bases that match TRBD1. Germline loops: CDR1 SEHNR, CDR2 FQNEAQ (reference sequence). Trimming removed 4 bases from V and 10 bases from J; junction bases left unmatched: 4. CDR3 length equals 13 residues. CDR3 DNA: TGTGCCAGCAGCTCGACAGGGTGGTCACCCCTCCACTTT. Amino acid sequence: CASSSTGWSPLHF.